This TCR beta chain was found in a study of monozygotic twins with inflammatory bowel disease. Every single donor had an approximately 2.3 ml blood sample drawn. Per TCR library, 3500 ng of total RNA was used. Template-switch reactions added UMIs with a 6-nucleotide sample barcode. From the 5' RACE reads, TCRdb lists one entry per CDR3 protein and no DNA. Here the sample table reports about 440,000 distinct CDR3 sequences. As to this clonotype: Its matching antigen is unknown.

Study-wide points: Compared with healthy twins, IBD patients shared fewer clonotypes with others, especially with disease activity.

Sequencing used blood. This TCR came from a human donor with ulcerative colitis or Crohn's disease, or a healthy co-twin of an affected twin (not recorded which).

This chain's CDR3 is CASSLLTGANTEAFF. The rearrangement joins TRBV7-6 to TRBJ1-1; TCRdb designates TRBD1, a call that cannot be tested without DNA. The germline CDR1 and CDR2 sequences are SGHVS and FNYEAQ. The CDR3 is 15 amino acids.